This T cell receptor beta chain is drawn from a study of T cells after yellow fever vaccination. TCRdb called the 5' RACE reads again in MiXCR, with one record for every CDR3 protein. The table has 450,000 to 600,000 distinct CDR3 sequences, roughly 17% seen once. This clonotype was seen a handful of times. No antigen is known for it. V shed 5 bases and J shed 2 bases, with 14 bases lying between them. Germline loops: CDR1 MNHNS, CDR2 SASEGT. The CDR3 is 15 amino acids. Study-level points and caveats: The CD4 compartment and the CD8 compartment contained a small share of clonotypes in common.

The source is a man in his late teens or twenties who received the YFV17D yellow fever vaccine. The sample consisted of PBMCs, taken 5 days after the first yellow fever vaccination. This chain joins TRBV6-1 and TRBJ2-3, with D possibly being TRBD1 (5 bases). CDR3 residues: CASSRTPFSTDTQYF. CDR3 DNA: TGTGCCAGCAGTCGGACACCTTTTTCCACAGATACGCAGTATTTT.